One sample yielded the 7 T cell receptor beta chains listed below, sequenced in a study of OX40 agonist ivuxolimab in advanced cancers. The repertoire was sequenced with immunoSEQ multiplex PCR; TCRdb's copy has only in-frame clones and lacks some. The repertoire holds about 32,000 clones, around 80% seen once, with around 25% in the top ten. The material was CD4+ or CD8+ T cells sorted from blood, obtained in a trial of the OX40 agonist ivuxolimab. The receptors were sampled from an adult with an advanced solid tumor such as melanoma, head and neck, liver or kidney cancer.

J is TRBJ2-1 and V is TRBV11-2; possible D gene TRBD1, 5 bases. In germline, CDR1 is SGHAT, CDR2 FQNNGV. The CDR3 extends over 16 amino acids. Trimming removed 1 base at V and 4 bases at J, with 14 bases between. CDR3 sequence reads: CASSLVPRVGYNEQFF. As DNA, the CDR3 is TGTGCCAGCAGCTTAGTTCCCAGGGTGGGGTACAATGAGCAGTTCTTC.

The rearrangement joins TRBV5-4 to TRBJ2-1; TRBD2 agrees at 7 bases. CDR3 length equals 14 residues. Germline loops: CDR1 SGHNT, CDR2 YYREEE (reference sequence). V lost 4 bases, J lost 6 bases, and 7 bases stayed unmatched. The CDR3 sequence: CASSRDYVSNEQFF. As DNA, the CDR3 is TGTGCCAGCAGCCGGGACTACGTATCCAATGAGCAGTTCTTC.

This rearrangement joins TRBV14 to TRBJ2-5, with a tentative D call TRBD1 (6 bases). With 1 base removed from V and 4 bases from J, the gap between germline ends came to 16 bases. Germline CDR1 reads SGHDN; CDR2 reads FVKESK. The CDR3 loop spans 16 amino acids. The CDR3 here is CASSQGYRTVRETQYF. The CDR3 DNA sequence: TGTGCCAGCAGCCAAGGGTATCGGACAGTCCGAGAGACCCAGTACTTC.

J is TRBJ1-2 and V is TRBV11-2; no clear D gene. V was clipped by 2 bases and J by 8 bases, with 9 bases between them. CDR1 SGHAT and CDR2 FQNNGV come from the germline V gene. The CDR3 is 12 amino acids. CDR3 loop: CASSLITGGYTF. The CDR3 DNA sequence: TGTGCCAGCAGCTTAATCACGGGGGGCTACACCTTC.

V and J are TRBV11-2 and TRBJ2-3, with 9 nucleotides matching TRBD1. The CDR3 is 19 amino acids. J gave up 5 bases and V 3 bases, and 18 bases lay outside the gene matches. Germline CDR1 and CDR2: SGHAT and FQNNGV. In DNA, the CDR3 is TGTGCCAGCAGCTTCCCCAGGGGGGCTAACAGGGGGCGTAAAGATACGCAGTATTTT. Its protein product is CASSFPRGANRGRKDTQYF. The whole variable domain, filled in from reference TRBV11-2 and TRBJ2-3, reads EAGVAQSPRYKIIEKRQSVAFWCNPISGHATLYWYQQILGQGPKLLIQFQNNGVVDDSQLPKDRFSAERLKGVDSTLKIQPAKLEDSAVYLCASSFPRGANRGRKDTQYFGPGTRLTVL.

The V gene is TRBV2, the J gene TRBJ1-1, with D unresolved. Germline CDR1 SNHLY, CDR2 FYNNEI. The CDR3 has 14 residues. Trimming left V 6 bases short and J 3 bases short, with 14 bases between. The CDR3 DNA is TGTGCCAGCAGCCCCGGCGGCCCGGACACTGAAGCTTTCTTT. Protein: CASSPGGPDTEAFF.

The V call is TRBV29-1, the J call TRBJ2-2; D might be TRBD1 or TRBD2, each matching 5 bases. Germline V CDR1 and CDR2: SQVTM, ANQGSEA. Trimming removed 7 bases from V and 0 bases from J, with 9 bases in between. This CDR3 is built from 13 residues. The CDR3 protein is CSGGPSNTGELFF. CDR3 in DNA: TGCAGCGGGGGACCGTCGAACACCGGGGAGCTGTTTTTT.